These 10 T cell receptor beta chains originate from one sample sequenced in a study of tumor-infiltrating lymphocytes in oesophageal squamous cell carcinoma. TCRdb re-called the PCR reads with MiXCR, one entry per CDR3 protein. The repertoire holds roughly 20,000 distinct CDR3 sequences, with around 41% as singletons. Material for sequencing was normal esophageal tissue next to the tumor. The origin of the receptors is a male donor with esophageal squamous cell carcinoma.

By its share, this clonotype is medium-sized. This sequence joins TRBV7-2 and TRBJ1-5; D ambiguous. V was pared by 1 base and J by 6 bases, with 16 bases between. The CDR3 has 16 residues. The V gene's germline CDR1 is SGHTA and CDR2 FQGNSA. The CDR3 sequence: CASSLDGLGRGQPQHF. CDR3 sequence (DNA): TGTGCCAGCAGCTTAGACGGCCTAGGGCGGGGTCAGCCCCAGCATTTT.

This clonotype was found once. This chain links TRBV10-1 with TRBJ2-3; D remains ambiguous. The end of the DNA is better explained by TRBJ2-1, so the J call may be wrong. The CDR3 has 16 amino acids. The V gene's germline CDR1 is WNHNN and CDR2 SYGVQD (reference sequence). Here the CDR3 reads CASSESRTATYNEQFF. The CDR3 DNA follows: TGCGCCAGCAGTGAGTCGAGGACGGCGACCTACAATGAGCAGTTCTTC.

This clonotype occurred many times. The chain has TRBV7-9 and TRBJ2-5; unclear D gene. The J call could be wrong; TRBJ2-7 is a better fit for the DNA end. Germline CDR1 is SEHNR and CDR2 is FQNEAQ (reference sequence). The CDR3 length is 13 residues. The CDR3 is CASSPLNSYEQYF. CDR3 coding DNA: TGTGCCAGCAGCCCGCTGAACTCCTACGAGCAGTACTTC.

This clonotype has ten or more counts. CDR3 in DNA: TGTGCCAGCAGCGGTGGACAGGGAGCCAAAAACATTCAGTACTTC. Translation: CASSGGQGAKNIQYF. The rearrangement uses TRBV11-2 and TRBJ2-4; 8 bases fit TRBD1. V gave up 5 bases and J gave up 0 bases; unmatched junction bases: 3. In germline, CDR1 is SGHAT, CDR2 FQNNGV. This CDR3 has 15 amino acids.

This clonotype was seen a few times. V and J are TRBV7-2 and TRBJ2-7; 8 nucleotides line up with TRBD1. V dropped 5 bases and J dropped 0; count of bases not matched to a gene: 6. Per germline, CDR1 SGHTA and CDR2 FQGNSA. CDR3 length equals 15 residues. In DNA form, the CDR3 reads TGTGCCAGCAGCAGATGGGACAGGCCCTCCTACGAGCAGTACTTC. Translated, it gives CASSRWDRPSYEQYF.

The genes are TRBV7-2 and TRBJ2-5; a possible D gene is TRBD2 (6 bases). V was pared by 5 bases and J by 8 bases, with 12 bases between. The CDR3 sequence is 12 residues long. CDR1 and CDR2 (germline): SGHTA, FQGNSA. CDR3 loop: CASSTAGTTQYF. CDR3 in DNA: TGTGCCAGCAGCACTGCGGGGACTACCCAGTACTTC.

This clonotype was seen a few times. The genes are TRBV7-2 and TRBJ2-1; the D is unclear. Germline loops: CDR1 SGHTA, CDR2 FQGNSA. V dropped 0 bases and J dropped 6 bases, with 3 bases sitting between them. CDR3 length equals 12 residues. The CDR3 sequence is CASSLARNEQFF. Here the CDR3 DNA reads TGTGCCAGCAGCTTAGCTCGCAATGAGCAGTTCTTC. The variable domain in full, with the rest retrieved from reference TRBV7-2 and TRBJ2-1, is GAGVSQSPSNKVTEKGKDVELRCDPISGHTALYWYRQSLGQGLEFLIYFQGNSAPDKSGLPSDRFSAERTGGSVSTLTIQRTQQEDSAVYLCASSLARNEQFFGPGTRLTVL.

This sequence joins TRBV15 and TRBJ2-3; no firm D call. In germline, CDR1 is LNHNV, CDR2 YYDKDF (reference sequence). This CDR3 is built from 13 residues. V gave up 4 bases and J gave up 2 bases, with 7 bases separating them. The CDR3 bases are TGTGCCACCAGCATGGGATTCACAGATACGCAGTATTTT. It codes for CATSMGFTDTQYF.

The V call is TRBV7-2, the J call TRBJ1-1; 7 bases map to TRBD1. V dropped 3 bases and J dropped 0; count of bases not matched to a gene: 1. Germline-derived CDR1 and CDR2 are SGHTA and FQGNSA. This CDR3 has 14 residues. As DNA, the CDR3 is TGTGCCAGCAGCTTGGGACAGATGAACACTGAAGCTTTCTTT. Its protein product is CASSLGQMNTEAFF.

The gene calls are TRBV7-3 and TRBJ2-1; D call uncertain. The end of the DNA aligns better with TRBJ2-7, so the J call may be wrong. Germline CDR1 is SGHTA and CDR2 is FQGTGA. This CDR3 is 16 amino acids long. The CDR3 DNA follows: TGTGCCAGCAGACCGCAATCTGTGACATCCTACGTTGAGCAGTACTTC. Protein sequence: CASRPQSVTSYVEQYF.